This is a list of T cell receptor beta chains from one sample in a study of cytomegalovirus exposure and HLA in healthy donors. Profiling relied on immunoSEQ multiplex PCR, and the TCRdb table lists in-frame clones only, not all of them. The data contain over 150,000 clones, around 88% of them seen just once; the ten biggest clones take up 0.85%. The sequencing sample was made of PBMCs. These receptors were collected from a woman younger than 45 in good health and CMV-seronegative. CDR3s include the opening cysteine and the closing phenylalanine or tryptophan. D genes are given only for firm matches. Clone size appears in some rows only: once, few, many, or a class for an expanded clone.

j_gene	abundance	d_gene	v_gene	CDR3nt	CDR3aa
TRBJ2-1	-	TRBD2	TRBV6-5	TGTGCCAGCAGCCCAAGCGGGGTTGTTCATGAGCAGTTCTTC	CASSPSGVVHEQFF
TRBJ2-5	-	TRBD2	TRBV4-3	TGCGCCAGCAGCGGACTAGCAGCCCAAGAGACCCAGTACTTC	CASSGLAAQETQYF
TRBJ1-5	-	-	TRBV28	TGTGCCAGCAGACCGGGACTTTCCAATCAGCCCCAGCATTTT	CASRPGLSNQPQHF
TRBJ1-6	-	TRBD1	TRBV19	TGTGCCAGCCGGGACAGGGGGGATTCACCCCTCCACTTT	CASRDRGDSPLHF
TRBJ1-3	-	-	TRBV11-2	TGTGCCAGCAGTCCAGGGGTCCCCTCTGGAAACACCATATATTTT	CASSPGVPSGNTIYF
TRBJ2-7	-	-	TRBV4-1	TGCGCCAGCAGCCAAGGTCCCGGCGGGGACGAGCAGTACTTC	CASSQGPGGDEQYF
TRBJ1-4	-	-	TRBV5-1	TGCGCCAGCAGCTTGGGAGGGGGTAATGAAAAACTGTTTTTT	CASSLGGGNEKLFF
TRBJ2-3	-	TRBD1	TRBV6-5	TGTGCCAGCAGTTACAGGGGGCTTTACACAGATACGCAGTATTTT	CASSYRGLYTDTQYF
TRBJ2-7	-	TRBD1	TRBV6-5	TGTGCCAGCAGTTCTAGGGGACAGGCTCTCTCCTACGAGCAGTACTTC	CASSSRGQALSYEQYF
TRBJ1-1	once	TRBD1	TRBV27	TGTGCCAGCAGTTTATCCCGGGACAGCGGAGTGAACACTGAAGCTTTCTTT	CASSLSRDSGVNTEAFF
TRBJ2-7	-	TRBD1	TRBV9	TGTGCCAGCAGCCAGGGACAGGGAGGCGAGCAGTACTTC	CASSQGQGGEQYF
TRBJ2-1	-	-	TRBV28	TGTGCCAGCAGTCCTACCCCAGGGTGGGCCTCAATTGAGCAGTTCTTC	CASSPTPGWASIEQFF
TRBJ2-1	-	-	TRBV7-9	TGTGCCAGCAGCTTAGGACTATCCTACAATGAGCAGTTCTTC	CASSLGLSYNEQFF
TRBJ2-7	-	-	TRBV6-6	TGTGCCAGCGGTCTAGGACAGTCTCTGTTAGCCTACGAGCAGTACTTC	CASGLGQSLLAYEQYF
TRBJ2-1	-	-	TRBV28	TGTGCCAGCATTACCAACTTACACAATGAGCAGTTCTTC	CASITNLHNEQFF
TRBJ2-1	-	TRBD2	TRBV2	TGTGCCAGCACCTCCCCCCTAGCGGGAGCCTACAATGAGCAGTTCTTC	CASTSPLAGAYNEQFF